This TCR beta chain was identified in a study of immune characterization of retroperitoneal liposarcoma. Each CDR3 protein is one row after TCRdb ran MiXCR on the PCR reads. The sample consists of approximately 7,200 distinct CDR3 sequences, around 30% of them appearing once. This clonotype rates as large. The CDR3 consists of 15 residues. In germline, CDR1 is WSHSY, CDR2 SAAADI. The V gene lost 5 bases and the J gene lost 0 bases, with 11 bases spanning the gap. The clonotype comes from a female donor with retroperitoneal liposarcoma. J is TRBJ2-1 and V is TRBV10-2; D perhaps matches TRBD2 (6 bases). The sample taken for sequencing was tumor tissue. As DNA, the CDR3 is TGCGCCAGCAGTATCCGGGACTCCTCCTACAATGAGCAGTTCTTC. It yields the protein CASSIRDSSYNEQFF.